The next 20 T cell receptor beta chains were all read from a single sample in a study of early T cells in non-severe SARS-CoV-2 infection. TCRdb re-analysed the 5' RACE reads in MiXCR, keeping a single row per CDR3 protein. The table records roughly 120,000 distinct CDR3 sequences, around an eighth of them present only once. The material sequenced was whole blood, taken at baseline. These receptors were obtained from an adult who was a healthcare worker with PCR-confirmed SARS-CoV-2 infection or an uninfected control (not recorded which).

This clonotype was found a few times. The chain couples TRBV27 to TRBJ1-2; possible D gene TRBD1, 6 bases. The CDR3 runs 14 residues. Trimming left V 0 bases short and J 4 bases short, with 9 bases between. Germline CDR1 and CDR2: MNHEY and SMNVEV (reference sequence). The CDR3 coding sequence is TGTGCCAGCAGTTTATCGCCAGGGGCCTATGGCTACACCTTC. Amino acid sequence: CASSLSPGAYGYTF.

This clonotype was observed at least ten times. The chain recombines TRBV6-5 with TRBJ1-1; D not resolved. V lost 2 bases to trimming and J lost 7 bases, with 11 bases between them. From germline, CDR1 is MNHEY and CDR2 SVGAGI. The length of the CDR3 is 13 residues. The CDR3 loop reads CASSYGRAGEAFF. As DNA, the CDR3 is TGTGCCAGCAGTTACGGACGGGCGGGTGAAGCTTTCTTT.

V and J are TRBV5-6 and TRBJ2-2; no clear D. V was clipped by 4 bases and J by 2 bases, with 12 bases between them. The CDR3 runs 15 residues. Germline-derived CDR1 and CDR2 are SGHDT and YYEEEE. The CDR3 sequence: CASSPARRNTGELFF. The CDR3 DNA sequence: TGTGCCAGCAGCCCGGCCCGCAGAAACACCGGGGAGCTGTTTTTT.

This sequence joins TRBV5-8 and TRBJ1-2, with a weak D call TRBD1 (6 bases). V lost 4 bases and J lost 4, with 14 bases in between. Germline CDR1 is SGHTS and CDR2 is YDEGEE. The CDR3 length is 14 residues. The CDR3 region is CASSPQGKSYGYTF. CDR3 bases: TGTGCCAGCAGCCCACAGGGAAAAAGCTATGGCTACACCTTC.

This clonotype was recorded a few times. This chain links TRBV12-5 with TRBJ2-7; TRBD2 might be the D (8 bases). Trimming shortened V by 7 bases and J by 1 base, and 14 bases separated the two germline ends. Germline-derived CDR1 and CDR2 are LGHNT and FRNRAP. CDR3 length: 14 amino acids. CDR3 sequence reads: CASVREGQSYEQYF. DNA for the CDR3: TGTGCTAGTGTCCGGGAGGGACAGTCCTACGAGCAGTACTTC.

This clonotype was seen many times. The chain couples TRBV20-1 to TRBJ2-7; maybe TRBD2 (7 bases). Trimming took off 5 bases at V and 6 bases at J, with 20 bases between the two ends. The CDR3 extends over 14 amino acids. Germline values: CDR1 DFQATT, CDR2 SNEGSKA (reference sequence). CDR3 nucleotide sequence: TGCAGTGCTGGGAGGGAGGACAGCCTTCGCGAGCAGTACTTC. Translation: CSAGREDSLREQYF.

This chain connects TRBV18 to TRBJ1-3; D perhaps matches TRBD1 (5 bases). The CDR3 extends over 16 amino acids. V lost 5 bases to trimming and J lost 0 bases, with 14 bases between them. Germline loops: CDR1 KGHSH, CDR2 LQKENI. The CDR3 loop is CASSSLQDISGNTIYF. DNA of the CDR3: TGTGCCAGCTCATCACTACAGGATATCTCTGGAAACACCATATATTTT.

This clonotype turned up a few times. The V call is TRBV7-9, the J call TRBJ1-6; TRBD1 matches 9 bases. Trimming removed 4 bases from V and 4 bases from J; junction bases left unmatched: 5. This CDR3 spans 16 amino acids. Germline loops: CDR1 SEHNR, CDR2 FQNEAQ (reference sequence). The chain's CDR3 is CASSSGQGFYNSPLHF. CDR3 DNA: TGTGCCAGCAGCTCGGGACAGGGCTTTTATAATTCACCCCTCCACTTT.

The V and J genes are TRBV16 and TRBJ1-1; TRBD1 might be the D (5 bases). The CDR3 is made up of 15 amino acids. V dropped 1 base and J dropped 2 bases, with 11 bases sitting between them. Per the germline V gene, CDR1 is KGHSY and CDR2 is FQNENV. Here the CDR3 DNA reads TGTGCCAGCAGCCAATTTGAGGGACTAAACACTGAAGCTTTCTTT. Its protein product is CASSQFEGLNTEAFF.

The chain carries TRBV2 and TRBJ1-1; D perhaps matches TRBD1 (6 bases). Per the germline V gene, CDR1 is SNHLY and CDR2 is FYNNEI. This CDR3 is 13 amino acids long. V lost 5 bases, J lost 6 bases, and 13 bases lay in between. The CDR3 loop reads CASSPYGTPEAFF. CDR3 DNA sequence: TGTGCCAGCAGTCCATATGGGACACCTGAAGCTTTCTTT.

This clonotype was found many times. The V call is TRBV29-1, the J call TRBJ1-5; 7 bases map to TRBD1. Germline values: CDR1 SQVTM, CDR2 ANQGSEA. After removal of 6 bases from V and 0 bases from J, the junction contained 5 bases not matched to a gene. This CDR3 comprises 14 residues. The CDR3 loop is CSVAGTVSNQPQHF. The CDR3 DNA is TGCAGCGTGGCCGGGACAGTTAGCAATCAGCCCCAGCATTTT.

This chain connects TRBV7-3 to TRBJ2-7, with no clear D. Germline CDR1 and CDR2: SGHTA and FQGTGA. Trimming cost V 2 bases and J 5 bases, with 10 bases left between them. This CDR3 has 13 residues. CDR3 bases: TGTGCCAGCAGCTTAGTTCTGGGAAACGAGCAGTACTTC. Amino acids: CASSLVLGNEQYF.

This clonotype was counted a few times. This chain uses TRBV27 with TRBJ2-2, with a possible D match to TRBD1 (5 bases). The CDR3 is 18 amino acids. The germline V and J ends were trimmed by 0 bases and 5 bases, with 19 bases remaining between them. Germline loops: CDR1 MNHEY, CDR2 SMNVEV (reference sequence). In nucleotides, the CDR3 is TGTGCCAGCAGTTTATCGATCAGGCGCAGGGAAGGAACCGGGGAGCTGTTTTTT. Translated: CASSLSIRRREGTGELFF.

Only a few counts were recorded for this clonotype. This chain joins TRBV6-5 and TRBJ1-2; 10 bases are a match to TRBD1. The J segment lost 8 bases and the V segment lost 5 bases, leaving 5 bases of the junction unmatched. The CDR3 extends over 13 amino acids. CDR1 is MNHEY and CDR2 is SVGAGI in the germline V gene. The CDR3 DNA reads TGTGCCAGCAGTCGGGACAGGGGATACGGCTACACCTTC. Its protein is CASSRDRGYGYTF.

Worth noting for this clonotype: The junction does not match germline at one end; this may be a read error. The V gene is TRBV14, the J gene TRBJ1-1; D not certain. The CDR3 consists of 13 residues. Looked up from germline, CDR1 is SGHDN and CDR2 is FVKESK. In DNA, the CDR3 is TGTGCCAACAGCACACAAATGAACACTGAAGCTTTCTTT. Its protein product is CANSTQMNTEAFF.

V usage is TRBV2 and J usage is TRBJ1-4, with D perhaps TRBD1 (5 bases). CDR1 is SNHLY, CDR2 FYNNEI, per germline. Trimming pared 6 bases from V and 4 bases from J, leaving 15 bases between. The CDR3 covers 15 residues. Here the CDR3 reads CASRVGDSLNEKLFF. CDR3 coding DNA: TGTGCCAGCAGAGTGGGAGACAGCCTTAATGAAAAACTGTTTTTT. The full variable domain, in which reference TRBV2 and TRBJ1-4 provide the parts outside the CDR3, is EPEVTQTPSHQVTQMGQEVILRCVPISNHLYFYWYRQILGQKVEFLVSFYNNEISEKSEIFDDQFSVERPDGSNFTLKIRSTKLEDSAMYFCASRVGDSLNEKLFFGSGTQLSVL.

This clonotype was recorded at least ten times. At one of its ends the junction is not consistent with the germline gene, which may arise from a read error. The chain links TRBV5-1 to TRBJ1-1, with 7 bases matching TRBD1. Per the germline V gene, CDR1 is SGHRS and CDR2 is YFSETQ. This CDR3 spans 13 amino acids. This CDR3 reads CASSFQGDTEAFF. As DNA, the CDR3 is TGTGCCAGCAGCTTCCAGGGGGACACTGAAGCTTTCTTT. Full variable domain (outside the CDR3, taken from reference TRBV5-1 and TRBJ1-1): KAGVTQTPRYLIKTRGQQVTLSCSPISGHRSVSWYQQTPGQGLQFLFEYFSETQRNKGNFPGRFSGRQFSNSRSEMNVSTLELGDSALYLCASSFQGDTEAFFGQGTRLTVV.

This clonotype was picked up many times. V is TRBV20-1 and J is TRBJ1-2, with unresolved D. The ends were cut back, 3 bases at V and 4 bases at J, with 15 bases in the middle. Germline CDR1 and CDR2: DFQATT and SNEGSKA (reference sequence). The CDR3 is made up of 14 amino acids. The CDR3 DNA reads as TGCAGTGCTAGTGCGAGACGGGGTGTCTATGGCTACACCTTC. It is translated as CSASARRGVYGYTF.

This chain links TRBV30 with TRBJ2-2; no reliable D call. The CDR3 is 14 amino acids. Deletions cut 4 bases from V and 2 bases from J, with 11 bases between. The V gene's germline CDR1 is GTSNPN and CDR2 SVGIG (reference sequence). The CDR3 is CAWKSRRNTGELFF. The CDR3 bases are TGTGCCTGGAAGAGCCGGAGAAACACCGGGGAGCTGTTTTTT.

This clonotype was counted only a few times. The chain is built from TRBV10-2 and TRBJ2-5, with 7 positions matching TRBD2. The CDR3 covers 14 residues. V was clipped by 4 bases and J by 4 bases; unmatched bases: 6. Germline CDR1 and CDR2: WSHSY and SAAADI. The CDR3 bases are TGCGCCAGCAGTGTCGGCGGGAGTGGAGAGACCCAGTACTTC. Its protein is CASSVGGSGETQYF.